This T cell receptor beta chain is from a study of T cell changes during pregnancy in multiple sclerosis. TCRdb's copy holds only in-frame clones and misses some; the assay was immunoSEQ multiplex PCR. Of fewer than 75,000 clones detected, 75% to 95% appear once; the ten largest clones hold about 2%. The CDR3 runs 13 residues. Germline V CDR1 and CDR2: MNHNY, SVGAGI (reference sequence). V lost 7 bases and J lost 3, with 13 bases in between. This receptor was obtained from a female donor with multiple sclerosis, enrolled in a pregnancy study. This specimen was peripheral blood, taken in the first trimester of pregnancy. The chain couples TRBV6-6 to TRBJ2-7; unclear D gene. This CDR3 is CASTRVPDYEQYF. CDR3 nucleotide sequence: TGTGCCAGCACCCGGGTTCCGGACTACGAGCAGTACTTC.